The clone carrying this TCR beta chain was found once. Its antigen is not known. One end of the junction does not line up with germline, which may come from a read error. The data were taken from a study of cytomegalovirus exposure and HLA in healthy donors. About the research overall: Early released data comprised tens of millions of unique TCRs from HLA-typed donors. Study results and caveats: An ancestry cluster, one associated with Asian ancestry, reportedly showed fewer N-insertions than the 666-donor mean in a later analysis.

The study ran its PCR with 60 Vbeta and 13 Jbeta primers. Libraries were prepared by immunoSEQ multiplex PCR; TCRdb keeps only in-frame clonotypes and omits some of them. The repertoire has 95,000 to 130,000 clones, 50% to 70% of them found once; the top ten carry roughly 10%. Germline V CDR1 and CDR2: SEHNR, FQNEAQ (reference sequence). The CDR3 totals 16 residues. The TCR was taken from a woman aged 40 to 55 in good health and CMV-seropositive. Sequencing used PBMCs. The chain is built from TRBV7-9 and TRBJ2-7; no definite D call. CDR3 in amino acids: CSSSLDSGAPGYEQYF. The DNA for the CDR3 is TGTTCCAGCAGCTTAGATTCCGGAGCACCGGGCTACGAGCAGTACTTC. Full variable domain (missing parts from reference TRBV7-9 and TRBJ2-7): DTGVSQNPRHKITKRGQNVTFRCDPISEHNRLYWYRQTLGQGPEFLTYFQNEAQLEKSRLLSDRFSAERPKGSFSTLEIQRTEQGDSAMYLCSSSLDSGAPGYEQYFGPGTRLTVT.